This T cell receptor beta chain is from a study of blood T cell repertoires in COVID-19. CDR3 length equals 16 residues. Germline values: CDR1 MNHEY, CDR2 SMNVEV (reference sequence). Unmatched junction bases numbered 11, after V lost 6 bases and J lost 3 bases. In the original workflow: It was from reference gene primer amplification that nucleated cell counts were estimated. Assay: immunoSEQ multiplex PCR; the TCRdb copy retains only in-frame clones and omits some. That table supplies the V and J calls and clone size; D and trimming were determined from the DNA. The profile shows approximately 200,000 clones, around four fifths of them singletons.

The sequencing sample was made of peripheral blood. The sequence was collected from a woman aged 25 to 45 with acute or convalescent COVID-19. V and J are TRBV27 and TRBJ2-5; TRBD2 agrees at 9 bases. The CDR3 sequence is CASSRGLAGGEETQYF. The DNA of the CDR3 is TGTGCCAGCAGCCGGGGTTTGGCGGGAGGGGAAGAGACCCAGTACTTC.